These 7 T cell receptor beta chains share one sample of origin, sequenced in a study of T cells after yellow fever vaccination. MiXCR, applied by TCRdb to the 5' RACE reads, yields one record per CDR3 protein. The table includes around 160,000 distinct CDR3 sequences, more than 5.5% detected once. Sequencing used CD4+ T cells sorted from PBMCs, obtained 5 to 6 days after the first yellow fever vaccination. The receptors were gathered from a man younger than 35 who received the YFV17D yellow fever vaccine.

This clonotype was recorded at least ten times. The chain couples TRBV6-5 to TRBJ2-5; D ambiguous. The CDR3 contains 15 residues. Germline assignment: CDR1 MNHEY and CDR2 SVGAGI. V was pared by 4 bases and J by 0 bases, with 12 bases between. CDR3 bases: TGTGCCAGCAGTTTGGCTGCGACGTACCAAGAGACCCAGTACTTC. This sequence encodes CASSLAATYQETQYF.

This clonotype was counted many times. J is TRBJ2-1 and V is TRBV20-1; D call uncertain. Germline V lookup: CDR1 DFQATT, CDR2 SNEGSKA (reference sequence). The CDR3 contains 11 residues. V lost 5 bases to trimming and J lost 12 bases, with 14 bases between them. CDR3 protein: CSASIGIAQFF. As DNA, the CDR3 is TGCAGTGCTTCTATCGGAATCGCGCAGTTCTTC.

The chain combines TRBV27 with TRBJ2-5, with a weak D call TRBD2 (6 bases). V was pared by 0 bases and J by 1 base, with 15 bases between. CDR1 is MNHEY and CDR2 is SMNVEV in the germline V gene (reference sequence). This CDR3 comprises 17 residues. The CDR3, as DNA: TGTGCCAGCAGTTTATCGGGCCGGCGGGGAGGCCAAGAGACCCAGTACTTC. Amino acid sequence: CASSLSGRRGGQETQYF.

In its sample, this clonotype was seen many times. The V call is TRBV20-1, the J call TRBJ1-5; a weak D match, TRBD1 (6 bases). The CDR3 has 12 residues. V lost 3 bases to trimming and J lost 7 bases, with 10 bases between them. Germline V gene data show CDR1 as DFQATT and CDR2 as SNEGSKA (reference sequence). CDR3 nucleotide sequence: TGCAGTGCTAGTAGCCAGGGGCAGCCCCAGCATTTT. Protein product: CSASSQGQPQHF.

V and J are TRBV6-5 and TRBJ1-2; the D gene is possibly TRBD1 (6 bases). The CDR3 covers 13 residues. Trimming pared 6 bases from V and 8 bases from J, leaving 16 bases between. Germline assignment: CDR1 MNHEY and CDR2 SVGAGI. The CDR3 DNA sequence: TGTGCCAGCAGCCTCCACAGGGTCGGGGGCTACACCTTC. Amino acids: CASSLHRVGGYTF.

This clonotype has a count of ten or more. This sequence joins TRBV3-1 and TRBJ2-1; tentative D call: TRBD2 (6 bases). The CDR3 sequence is 17 residues long. The V and J ends lost 0 bases and 4 bases respectively, with 16 bases between them. Germline assignment: CDR1 LGHDT and CDR2 YNNKEL (reference sequence). CDR3 bases: TGTGCCAGCAGCCAAGAAAACTTCGGGGGAGATTACAATGAGCAGTTCTTC. Its translation: CASSQENFGGDYNEQFF.

As to this clonotype: A read error may explain this, as a much larger clone is one base away. V and J are TRBV4-2 and TRBJ2-2; 8 nucleotides agree with TRBD2. This CDR3 spans 15 amino acids. Per germline, CDR1 LGHNA and CDR2 YNFKEQ. CDR3: CASNQAGVLTGELFF. The DNA for the CDR3 is TGTGCCAGCAACCAAGCGGGGGTGCTCACCGGGGAGCTGTTTTTT.